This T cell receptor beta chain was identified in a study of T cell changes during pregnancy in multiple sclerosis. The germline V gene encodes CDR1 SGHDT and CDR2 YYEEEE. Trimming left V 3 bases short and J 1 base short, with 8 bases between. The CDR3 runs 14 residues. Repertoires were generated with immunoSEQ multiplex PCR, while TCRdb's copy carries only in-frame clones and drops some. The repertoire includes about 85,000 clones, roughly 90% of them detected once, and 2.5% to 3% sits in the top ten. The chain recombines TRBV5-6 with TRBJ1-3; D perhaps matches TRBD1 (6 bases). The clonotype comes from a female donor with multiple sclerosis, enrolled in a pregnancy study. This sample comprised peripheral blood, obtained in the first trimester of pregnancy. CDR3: CASSSTGSGNTIYF. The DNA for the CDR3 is TGTGCCAGCAGCTCGACAGGATCTGGAAACACCATATATTTT.